These T cell receptor beta chains were read from a single sample in a study of OX40 agonist ivuxolimab in advanced cancers. Assay used: immunoSEQ multiplex PCR; TCRdb lists only in-frame clones, some missing. This sample has about 100,000 clones, with 70% to 85% found just once. Material: CD4+ or CD8+ T cells sorted from blood, obtained in a trial of the OX40 agonist ivuxolimab. These receptors were taken from an adult with an advanced solid tumor such as melanoma, head and neck, liver or kidney cancer. CDR3s leave out the opening cysteine and the closing phenylalanine or tryptophan. The order of the fields is J gene, V gene, clone size, CDR3 protein. Expanded clones are given a class, and other clones once, few, many or no size at all.

>TRBJ2-3|TRBV5-1|once
ASSHGTSGPSTDTQY
>TRBJ2-7|TRBV7-2|NA
ASSLGSGVKSYEQY
>TRBJ2-3|TRBV7-3|once
ASSLRGGSTDTQY
>TRBJ1-5|TRBV6-5|once
ASSYSRTGGNQPQH
>TRBJ2-2|TRBV4-1|few
ASSQAWGVRTGELF
>TRBJ2-1|TRBV6-5|NA
ASTGTGAYNEQF
>TRBJ1-1|TRBV5-8|once
ASSWRRTGGVTEAF
>TRBJ2-1|TRBV5-1|NA
ASSLQVHGWDEQF
>TRBJ2-7|TRBV6-1|NA
ASRLTGYEQY
>NA|TRBV5-1|NA
ASSFGGLYEQY
>TRBJ1-1|TRBV5-6|NA
ASSLRGTEAF
>TRBJ1-2|TRBV7-2|NA
ASSTGQNPYYGYT
>TRBJ2-7|TRBV14|NA
ASSHPGQGVYEQY
>TRBJ2-7|TRBV28|NA
ASSFPGTGYEQY
>TRBJ2-3|TRBV5-1|NA
ASSLGFGGQLTDTQY
>TRBJ2-1|TRBV5-5|NA
ASSSGQVIYNEQF
>TRBJ2-3|TRBV5-8|NA
ASSLSPASTPTDTQY
>TRBJ2-4|TRBV2|NA
ASGEHIQY
>TRBJ1-1|TRBV14|NA
ASSQDQSMGQANTEAF
>TRBJ2-2|TRBV5-4|NA
ASSPGQSKNTGELF
>TRBJ2-3|TRBV9|once
ASSVEAEVGTQY
>TRBJ2-7|TRBV7-2|NA
ASSLVGDTNYEQY
>TRBJ2-1|TRBV7-2|NA
ASRAGQGFLQF
>TRBJ2-2|TRBV10-3|NA
AMLINTGELF
>TRBJ2-2|TRBV12-5|NA
ASGPWTGDIGELF
>TRBJ1-5|TRBV2|NA
ASSGEKTGNQPQH
>TRBJ2-5|TRBV19|NA
ASRPYRDLGEQY
>TRBJ2-7|TRBV27|NA
ASSLLSGRSYEQY
>TRBJ2-1|TRBV19|NA
ASSLDVRGNEQF
>TRBJ1-1|TRBV7-8|NA
ASSTGTEAF
>TRBJ2-7|TRBV6-6|NA
ASSYDRLYEQY
>TRBJ1-2|TRBV27|NA
ASSSRTGNGYT
>TRBJ1-1|TRBV10-2|NA
ASSESGGYNTEAF
>TRBJ2-3|TRBV18|NA
ASSPPSTDTQY
>TRBJ1-5|TRBV6-1|NA
ASSRREPQH
>TRBJ2-2|TRBV29-1|NA
SVDVWGGRPGELF
>TRBJ2-1|TRBV5-1|NA
ASSLNVQGAYNEQF
>TRBJ1-2|TRBV5-6|NA
ASSRTGVYGYT
>TRBJ2-2|TRBV7-8|NA
ASSQGLANTGELF
>TRBJ1-4|TRBV6-5|NA
ASSYPGTGTEKLF
>TRBJ1-4|TRBV5-1|NA
ASSHSAQSGEKLF
>TRBJ2-3|TRBV5-1|NA
ASSPTSGQGGDTQY
>TRBJ2-7|TRBV19|once
ASSMRGRYEQY
>TRBJ2-1|TRBV6-6|NA
ASSYYPGSSYNEQF
>TRBJ2-3|TRBV9|NA
ASSVGWSDTQY
>TRBJ2-3|TRBV6-1|NA
ASSEINGPTDTQY
>TRBJ2-2|TRBV19|NA
ASSILGGAAGELF
>TRBJ2-7|TRBV19|once
ASSITGSSYEQY
>TRBJ2-7|TRBV7-3|NA
ASSPTGLEQY
>TRBJ2-7|TRBV7-2|few
ASSPDRPEQY
>TRBJ2-3|TRBV15|NA
ATSGRLAGTLDTQY
>TRBJ2-3|TRBV4-3|NA
ASSQGVSGGLSQY
>TRBJ1-2|TRBV4-3|NA
ASSQAGGVDYGYT
>TRBJ2-1|TRBV5-1|NA
ASSLELGVYNEQF
>TRBJ2-7|TRBV7-2|NA
ASSPRTSGYEQY
>TRBJ2-5|TRBV2|NA
ASRARQETQY
>TRBJ2-2|TRBV12-5|once
ASGSRNTGELF